This T cell receptor beta chain was obtained from a study of blood T cell repertoires in COVID-19. Overall study context: Two consecutive negative NP/OP PCR tests, clearance, or resolved symptoms defined Cohort 3 recovery. Sites in the United States, Italy and Spain provided acute and convalescent COVID-19 samples.

Ages ranged from about 18 to 100 years, with residence in about two dozen US areas. Clinical histories supplied by participants themselves formed the basis of cohort assignment. The assay was immunoSEQ multiplex PCR, and TCRdb's table has in-frame clones only and misses some. The sample yields fewer than 350,000 clones, more than 70% seen once. At least ten counts were recorded for this clone. The length of the CDR3 is 16 residues. Looked up from germline, CDR1 is LGHNA and CDR2 is YSLEER. The V segment lost 0 bases and the J segment 3 bases; nucleotides outside the gene matches: 1. The sequenced sample was PBMCs or T cells enriched from blood (not recorded which). The J gene is TRBJ2-1, the V gene TRBV4-3; 11 nucleotides align to TRBD1. The sequence came from a woman between 55 and 75 years old in a cohort exposed to, infected with or recovered from COVID-19 (not recorded which). The CDR3 sequence: CASSQDGTGGYNEQFF. DNA for the CDR3: TGCGCCAGCAGCCAAGATGGGACAGGGGGCTACAATGAGCAGTTCTTC.